This record concerns one T cell receptor beta chain sequence. The record originates from a study of blood T cell repertoires in COVID-19. Generated by immunoSEQ multiplex PCR, the TCRdb table keeps only in-frame clones and is missing some. The sample includes some 53,000 clones, less than 95% seen only once; the top ten take over 2.5%. Between the trimmed V and J ends, which lost 6 bases and 2 bases, there was a span of 14 bases. The CDR3 covers 15 residues. Germline CDR1 MNHEY, CDR2 SVGAGI. Specimen: peripheral blood. The TCR comes from a human donor in a cohort sampled during active COVID-19. The chain links TRBV6-5 to TRBJ2-1; D is perhaps TRBD2 (6 bases). The CDR3 region has the DNA TGTGCCAGCAGAGAGACTAGGTACCCCTACAATGAGCAGTTCTTC. Translation gives CASRETRYPYNEQFF.